This T cell receptor beta chain was recorded in a study of T cell repertoires in cytomegalovirus infection. Study information: HLA-B-restricted CMV epitopes that are well studied were used alongside recently identified HLA-C-restricted ones. Public signatures in TCR beta pointed to CMV infection and matching HLA type.

TCRdb re-derived calls from the reads in MiXCR, one entry per CDR3 protein. The repertoire includes 650,000 to 900,000 distinct CDR3 sequences, less than 35% of them detected once, and approximately 13% sits in the top ten. Comment on this clonotype: Its specificity is not known.

CDR1 is DFQATT, CDR2 SNEGSKA, per germline (reference sequence). The length of the CDR3 is 13 residues. V was cut by 0 bases and J by 5 bases, with 10 bases left in between. Findings and limits, study-wide: People with CMV and the relevant HLA were identified by cumulative public TCR beta family frequency. It was HLA-C-restricted CMV-specific TCR beta clonotypes that dominated the response ex vivo.

This chain links TRBV20-1 with TRBJ1-2; D is unclear. The sample here was cultured CD8+ T cells from PBMCs, taken from culture after CMV antigen stimulation. This TCR was sampled from a human donor in good health (CMV status not recorded). Some clones in this sample may be carry-over from other donors' samples. The CDR3 is CSARDPRGYGYTF. CDR3 nucleotides: TGCAGTGCTAGAGACCCGCGAGGATATGGCTACACCTTC.